The T cell receptor (beta chain) under discussion was sequenced for a study of CD8+ T cells in alopecia areata. Noted treatment: oral pan-JAK inhibitor, 5-10 mg twice daily. Sampling of alopecia areata patients yielded lesional scalp punch biopsies as well as peripheral blood. In each case, RNA was isolated and then reverse transcribed into cDNA as the sequencing template. Only in-frame clones appear in the TCRdb table, and some are missing; sequencing was by immunoSEQ multiplex PCR. This table holds some 190,000 clones, approximately 70% found once. The clonotype was recovered from a human donor with alopecia areata. Source: CD4+ T cells sorted from blood, taken around week 44, from a patient treated with tofacitinib.

CDR3 DNA: TGCGCCAGCCTCCCGGGACTAGCGGAAGGAGATACGCAGTATTTT. This gives the protein CASLPGLAEGDTQYF. The chain carries TRBV4-1 and TRBJ2-3, with 11 bases identical to TRBD2. This CDR3 is 15 amino acids long. With V trimmed by 8 bases and J by 5 bases, 9 bases remained unmatched. Germline CDR1 MGHRA, CDR2 YSYEKL.